Presented here are 20 T cell receptor beta chains from one specimen sequenced in a study of cytomegalovirus exposure and HLA in healthy donors. PCR was performed using 60 Vbeta and 13 Jbeta primers. The data were produced by immunoSEQ multiplex PCR, yet TCRdb's version contains in-frame clones alone and is incomplete. The sample includes 83,000 or so clones, 70% to 80% of them seen just once. Material: PBMCs. The receptors were gathered from a woman between 35 and 50 years old in good health and CMV-seropositive.

The rearrangement links TRBV27 to TRBJ2-7; 11 nucleotides agree with TRBD1. Germline CDR1 and CDR2: MNHEY and SMNVEV (reference sequence). The ends lost 5 bases at V and 2 bases at J; junction bases unmatched: 8. This CDR3 has 16 residues. The CDR3 region is CASSPLQGQGAYEQYF. The DNA of the CDR3 is TGTGCCAGCAGTCCCCTCCAGGGACAGGGGGCCTACGAGCAGTACTTC.

This chain joins TRBV4-3 and TRBJ2-3; weak D call: TRBD2 (7 bases). The germline CDR1 and CDR2 sequences are LGHNA and YSLEER. V lost 1 base and J lost 5, with 16 bases in between. CDR3 length equals 16 residues. The CDR3 loop is CASSQGPSGQRDTQYF. Written as DNA, the CDR3 is TGCGCCAGCAGCCAAGGGCCTAGCGGACAGAGAGATACGCAGTATTTT.

This chain uses TRBV15 with TRBJ1-2; D uncertain. Germline lookup yields CDR1 LNHNV and CDR2 YYDKDF (reference sequence). The CDR3 is 13 amino acids. V was clipped by 3 bases and J by 5 bases, with 10 bases between them. The CDR3 sequence is CATSSVASYGYTF. CDR3 sequence (DNA): TGTGCCACCAGCAGTGTCGCGTCTTATGGCTACACCTTC. Supplemented by reference TRBV15 and TRBJ1-2, the full variable domain reads DAMVIQNPRYQVTQFGKPVTLSCSQTLNHNVMYWYQQKSSQAPKLLFHYYDKDFNNEADTPDNFQSRRPNTSFCFLDIRSPGLGDTAMYLCATSSVASYGYTFGSGTRLTVV.

A few counts support this clone. The chain recombines TRBV15 with TRBJ1-5, with 8 bases lining up with TRBD1. The CDR3 is 16 amino acids. CDR1 LNHNV and CDR2 YYDKDF come from the germline V gene (reference sequence). J gave up 4 bases and V 0 bases, and 5 bases lay outside the gene matches. In DNA form, the CDR3 reads TGTGCCACCAGCAGAGATAGGGACAGGATAAATCAGCCCCAGCATTTT. Its translation is CATSRDRDRINQPQHF.

CDR3 amino acids: CASSLSPQRDYEQYF. The CDR3 bases are TGTGCCAGCAGTCTAAGCCCACAGCGGGACTACGAGCAGTACTTC. V gene TRBV28 combines with J gene TRBJ2-7, with TRBD2 matching over 7 bases. Germline trimming cut 5 bases from V and 3 bases from J; bases unmatched to any gene: 10. The CDR3 is 15 residues long. Per germline, CDR1 MDHEN and CDR2 SYDVKM.

The chain carries TRBV2 and TRBJ1-4; D might be TRBD1 (6 bases). CDR3 size: 13 residues. Deletions cut 4 bases from V and 8 bases from J, with 11 bases between. Germline V CDR1 and CDR2: SNHLY, FYNNEI. CDR3 region: CASSGNRDEKLFF. The CDR3 DNA reads TGTGCCAGCAGTGGGAACAGGGACGAAAAACTGTTTTTT.

V is TRBV7-9 and J is TRBJ2-2; weak D call: TRBD2 (6 bases). Germline V lookup: CDR1 SEHNR, CDR2 FQNEAQ (reference sequence). Trimming took 5 bases from V and 6 from J, leaving 7 bases between them. The CDR3 runs 12 residues. This CDR3 reads CASSPGAGELFF. CDR3 DNA: TGTGCCAGCAGCCCGGGGGCCGGGGAGCTGTTTTTT. The full variable domain, in which reference TRBV7-9 and TRBJ2-2 provide the parts outside the CDR3, is DTGVSQNPRHKITKRGQNVTFRCDPISEHNRLYWYRQTLGQGPEFLTYFQNEAQLEKSRLLSDRFSAERPKGSFSTLEIQRTEQGDSAMYLCASSPGAGELFFGEGSRLTVL.

CDR3 in DNA: TGCGCCAGCAGCCAAGGAGGATTGAACACTGAAGCTTTCTTT. Amino acid sequence: CASSQGGLNTEAFF. V gene TRBV4-1 combines with J gene TRBJ1-1; D unclear. The germline V gene encodes CDR1 MGHRA and CDR2 YSYEKL. V was trimmed by 1 base and J by 0 bases, leaving 6 bases between them. There are 14 residues in the CDR3.

In regard to this clone: The sample holds other DNA sequences that translate to the same CDR3. The chain joins TRBV5-6 to TRBJ1-5; TRBD1 might be the D (5 bases). Germline V lookup: CDR1 SGHDT, CDR2 YYEEEE. The CDR3 length is 14 residues. Deletions cut 0 bases from V and 5 bases from J, with 9 bases between. CDR3 region: CASSLGGAHQPQHF. The CDR3 nucleotides are TGTGCCAGCAGCTTGGGGGGCGCACATCAGCCCCAGCATTTT.

The rearrangement uses TRBV29-1 and TRBJ1-1, with D possibly matching TRBD1 (6 bases). Trimming removed 4 bases from V and 6 bases from J, with 15 bases in between. The CDR3 covers 13 residues. Germline V CDR1 and CDR2: SQVTM, ANQGSEA. The CDR3 reads CSVAWGEGAEAFF. The CDR3 nucleotides are TGCAGCGTTGCCTGGGGGGAGGGGGCTGAAGCTTTCTTT.

The chain employs TRBV2 and TRBJ1-5, with D uncertain. The CDR3 covers 13 residues. With 4 bases removed from V and 6 bases from J, the gap between germline ends came to 10 bases. Germline assignment: CDR1 SNHLY and CDR2 FYNNEI. Here the CDR3 DNA reads TGTGCCAGCAGTGGAGAGGGAATTCAGCCCCAGCATTTT. It codes for CASSGEGIQPQHF.

This clone was found once. The chain uses TRBV30 and TRBJ1-1, with a possible D match to TRBD1 (5 bases). The CDR3 length is 16 residues. The germline gives CDR1 GTSNPN, CDR2 SVGIG (reference sequence). V gave up 0 bases and J gave up 2 bases, with 16 bases separating them. DNA of the CDR3: TGTGCCTGGAGTGTACAGAAAGGGGTCATAAACACTGAAGCTTTCTTT. The encoded protein is CAWSVQKGVINTEAFF.

This clone has just one count. This chain joins TRBV15 and TRBJ1-2, with TRBD1 identical over 11 bases. The V segment lost 2 bases and the J segment 7 bases; nucleotides outside the gene matches: 15. Germline lookup yields CDR1 LNHNV and CDR2 YYDKDF (reference sequence). The CDR3 runs to 18 residues. The CDR3 loop is CATSRSGQGALTLTGYTF. Written as DNA, the CDR3 is TGTGCCACCAGCAGATCAGGACAGGGGGCCCTCACTTTGACTGGCTACACCTTC.

The chain couples TRBV29-1 to TRBJ2-1, with 7 bases that match TRBD1. Trimming cost V 4 bases and J 5 bases; bases outside gene matches: 5. This CDR3 spans 13 amino acids. Germline-derived CDR1 and CDR2 are SQVTM and ANQGSEA. CDR3 region: CSVGQGRDNEQFF. CDR3 in DNA: TGCAGCGTTGGACAGGGTAGGGACAATGAGCAGTTCTTC.

This clone is a singleton in its sample. V and J are TRBV2 and TRBJ1-1; 9 bases line up with TRBD1. CDR1 and CDR2 (germline): SNHLY, FYNNEI. V gave up 6 bases and J gave up 3 bases; unmatched junction bases: 8. This CDR3 contains 15 residues. CDR3 amino acids: CASSWSRTGDTEAFF. DNA of the CDR3: TGTGCCAGCAGCTGGTCTAGGACAGGGGACACTGAAGCTTTCTTT.

The V gene is TRBV4-2, the J gene TRBJ2-1, with TRBD2 matching over 12 bases. The CDR3 length is 15 residues. V trimming: 3 bases; J trimming: 5 bases; junction bases outside the gene matches: 2. From germline, CDR1 is LGHNA and CDR2 YNFKEQ. The CDR3 spells CASSHGLAGNNEQFF. The CDR3 coding sequence is TGTGCCAGCAGCCACGGACTAGCGGGAAACAATGAGCAGTTCTTC.

This rearrangement joins TRBV18 to TRBJ2-3, with 12 bases aligning to TRBD2. This CDR3 comprises 21 residues. Germline V gene data show CDR1 as KGHSH and CDR2 as LQKENI. The trim removed 4 bases at V and 4 bases at J, leaving 21 bases unmatched. The CDR3 region has the DNA TGTGCCAGCTCACGCGGCCTAGGGGAGGCTAGCGGGAGGGCCTCAGCAGATACGCAGTATTTT. Translation gives CASSRGLGEASGRASADTQYF. Supplemented by reference TRBV18 and TRBJ2-3, the full variable domain reads NAGVMQNPRHLVRRRGQEARLRCSPMKGHSHVYWYRQLPEEGLKFMVYLQKENIIDESGMPKERFSAEFPKEGPSILRIQQVVRGDSAAYFCASSRGLGEASGRASADTQYFGPGTRLTVL.

Written as DNA, the CDR3 is TGCGCCAGCAGCTCGCAAGAGACCCAGTACTTC. Translating it yields CASSSQETQYF. This chain connects TRBV5-1 to TRBJ2-5; D remains ambiguous. CDR1 is SGHRS, CDR2 YFSETQ, per germline. This CDR3 is 11 amino acids long. Trimming cost V 3 bases and J 2 bases, with 2 bases left between them.

The CDR3 sequence is CASSTLLAGASDTQYF. CDR3 DNA sequence: TGTGCCAGCAGCACATTACTAGCGGGAGCATCAGATACGCAGTATTTT. The chain recombines TRBV11-2 with TRBJ2-3; 11 bases are shared with TRBD2. The V segment lost 5 bases and the J segment 4 bases; nucleotides outside the gene matches: 8. The CDR3 spans 16 residues. Germline lookup yields CDR1 SGHAT and CDR2 FQNNGV.

V is TRBV5-1 and J is TRBJ2-1; 10 bases line up with TRBD1. This CDR3 spans 15 amino acids. V trimming: 4 bases; J trimming: 6 bases; junction bases outside the gene matches: 7. The germline gives CDR1 SGHRS, CDR2 YFSETQ. The CDR3 DNA reads as TGCGCCAGCAGCCTGGCGGGGACAGGGGCCAATGAGCAGTTCTTC. Translating it yields CASSLAGTGANEQFF.